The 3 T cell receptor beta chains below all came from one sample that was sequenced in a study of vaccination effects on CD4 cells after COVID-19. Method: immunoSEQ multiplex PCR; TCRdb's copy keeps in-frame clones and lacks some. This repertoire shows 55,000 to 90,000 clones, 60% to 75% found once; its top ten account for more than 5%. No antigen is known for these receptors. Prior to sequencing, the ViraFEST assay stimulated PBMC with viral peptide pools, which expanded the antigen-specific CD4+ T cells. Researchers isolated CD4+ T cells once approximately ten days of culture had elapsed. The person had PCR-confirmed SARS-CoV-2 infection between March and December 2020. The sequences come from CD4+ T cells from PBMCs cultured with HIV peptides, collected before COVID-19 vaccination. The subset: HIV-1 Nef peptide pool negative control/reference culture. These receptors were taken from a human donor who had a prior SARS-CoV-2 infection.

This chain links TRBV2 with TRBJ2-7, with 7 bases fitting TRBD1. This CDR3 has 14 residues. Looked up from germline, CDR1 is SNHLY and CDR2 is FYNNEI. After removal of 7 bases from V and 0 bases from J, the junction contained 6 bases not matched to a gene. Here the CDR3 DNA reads TGTGCCAGCAAAGTGGGACAGAGCTCCTACGAGCAGTACTTC. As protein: CASKVGQSSYEQYF.

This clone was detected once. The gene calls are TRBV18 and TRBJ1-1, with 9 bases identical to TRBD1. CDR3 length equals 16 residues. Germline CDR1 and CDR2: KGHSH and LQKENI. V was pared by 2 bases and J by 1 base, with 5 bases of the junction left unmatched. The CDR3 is CASSPSPGQGNTEAFF. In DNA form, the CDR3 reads TGTGCCAGCTCACCATCGCCGGGACAGGGGAACACTGAAGCTTTCTTT.

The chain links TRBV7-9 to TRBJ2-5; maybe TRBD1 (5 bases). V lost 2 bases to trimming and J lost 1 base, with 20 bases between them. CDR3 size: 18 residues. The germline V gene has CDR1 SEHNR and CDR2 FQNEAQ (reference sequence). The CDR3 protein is CASSLRWGGGETQETQYF. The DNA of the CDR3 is TGTGCCAGCAGCTTACGGTGGGGCGGCGGCGAAACCCAAGAGACCCAGTACTTC.